This T cell receptor beta chain was recorded in a study of breast tumors, draining lymph nodes, adjacent tissues. Study-level results: Data only fit, rather than demonstrated, lymph node origin of most tumor T cells. Compared with lymph nodes, tumors were less diverse; compared with nontumor tissue, more. The data were judged consistent with most tumor T cells coming from lymph node and expanding in tumor. Luminal-like breast cancer showed significantly greater tumor-nontumor repertoire similarity than basal-like breast cancer did.

Concerning this clonotype: Antigen unknown.

The V gene's germline CDR1 is KGHSH and CDR2 LQKENI. The CDR3 is 15 amino acids. V gave up 5 bases and J gave up 1 base, with 15 bases separating them. The lymph nodes were axillary draining lymph nodes from breast cancer patients. MiXCR, applied by TCRdb to the multiplex PCR reads, yields one record per CDR3 protein. Seen here are approximately 300,000 distinct CDR3 sequences, over 25% observed once, and the top ten hold roughly 1.1%. Sequences were obtained from axillary lymph node tissue. This TCR derives from a female donor with breast cancer. Some clones in this sample may be carry-over from other donors' samples. V gene TRBV18 combines with J gene TRBJ2-7, with D possibly matching TRBD2 (6 bases). The CDR3 DNA reads TGTGCCAGCTCAAATAGCGGATCCCATTCCTACGAGCAGTACTTC. As protein: CASSNSGSHSYEQYF.